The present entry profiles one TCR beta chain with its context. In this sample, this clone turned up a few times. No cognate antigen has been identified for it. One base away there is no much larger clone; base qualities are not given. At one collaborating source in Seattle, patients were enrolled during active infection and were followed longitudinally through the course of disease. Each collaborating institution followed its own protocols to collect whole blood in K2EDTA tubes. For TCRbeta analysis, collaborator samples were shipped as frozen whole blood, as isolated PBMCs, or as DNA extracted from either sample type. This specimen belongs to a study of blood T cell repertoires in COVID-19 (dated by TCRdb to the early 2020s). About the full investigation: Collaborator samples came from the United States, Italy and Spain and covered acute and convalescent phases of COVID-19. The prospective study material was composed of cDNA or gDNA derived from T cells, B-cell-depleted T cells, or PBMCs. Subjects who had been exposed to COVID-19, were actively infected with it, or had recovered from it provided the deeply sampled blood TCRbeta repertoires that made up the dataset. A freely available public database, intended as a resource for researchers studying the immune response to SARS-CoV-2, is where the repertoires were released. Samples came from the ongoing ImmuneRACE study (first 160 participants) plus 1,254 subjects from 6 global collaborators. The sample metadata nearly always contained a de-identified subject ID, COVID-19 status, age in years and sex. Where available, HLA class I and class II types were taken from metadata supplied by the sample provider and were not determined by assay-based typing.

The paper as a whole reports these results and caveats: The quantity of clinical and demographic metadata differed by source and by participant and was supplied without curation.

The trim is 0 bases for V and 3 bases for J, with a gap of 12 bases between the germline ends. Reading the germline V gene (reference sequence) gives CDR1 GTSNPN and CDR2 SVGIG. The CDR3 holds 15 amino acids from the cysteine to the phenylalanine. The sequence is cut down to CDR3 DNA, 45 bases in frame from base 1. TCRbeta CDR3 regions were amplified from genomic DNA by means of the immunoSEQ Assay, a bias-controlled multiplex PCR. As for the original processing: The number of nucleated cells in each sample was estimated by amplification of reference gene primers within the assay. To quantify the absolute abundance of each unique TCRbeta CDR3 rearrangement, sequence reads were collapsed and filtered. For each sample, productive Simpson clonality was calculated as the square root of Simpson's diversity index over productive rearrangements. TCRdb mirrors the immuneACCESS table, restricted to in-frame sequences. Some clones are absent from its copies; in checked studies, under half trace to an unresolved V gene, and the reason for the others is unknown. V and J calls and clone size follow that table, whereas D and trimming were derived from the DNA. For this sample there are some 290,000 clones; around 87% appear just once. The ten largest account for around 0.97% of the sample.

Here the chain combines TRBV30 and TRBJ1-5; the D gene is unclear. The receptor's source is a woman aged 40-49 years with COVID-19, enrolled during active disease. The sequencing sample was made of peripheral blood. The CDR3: CAWSVRRVSNQPQHF. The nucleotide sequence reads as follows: TGTGCCTGGAGTGTACGACGGGTTTCCAATCAGCCCCAGCATTTT.